This TCR beta chain came from a study of neoadjuvant anti-PD-1 for oral cavity cancer. Study as a whole: Around day 43, patients without progression received a fourth nivolumab dose before surgery.

As to time point: after neoadjuvant nivolumab, at surgical resection. The germline CDR1 and CDR2 sequences are SGHTS and YDEGEE. V shed 0 bases, J shed 6 bases, and the junction held 5 bases outside the gene matches. CDR3 length: 15 residues. Remarks on this clone: Its antigen is as yet unknown.

Blood libraries mostly used about 0.5 ug genomic DNA, six replicates each. Measured with immunoSEQ multiplex PCR; TCRdb has only the in-frame clones, and not every one. The data contain about 12,000 clones, about 64% of them singletons. Study-level results: Higher pretreatment Treg/Th17 ratios tracked higher pretreatment blood clonality. PBMC Gini-index clonality exceeded responders' in non-responders post-nivolumab.

This clonotype was obtained from a person aged 35-79 years with oral cavity squamous cell carcinoma. This sequence joins TRBV5-8 and TRBJ1-4, with 7 nucleotides matching TRBD1. Source: PBMCs, taken after nivolumab (anti-PD-1) treatment. This chain's CDR3 is CASSLVGQADEKLFF. The DNA for the CDR3 is TGTGCCAGCAGCTTGGTCGGACAGGCCGATGAAAAACTGTTTTTT. The entire variable domain, with the rest obtained from reference TRBV5-8 and TRBJ1-4, is as follows: EAGVTQSPTHLIKTRGQQATLRCSPISGHTSVYWYQQALGLGLQFLLWYDEGEERNRGNFPPRFSGRQFPNYSSELNVNALELEDSALYLCASSLVGQADEKLFFGSGTQLSVL.